This T cell receptor beta chain was sequenced during a study of OX40 agonist ivuxolimab in advanced cancers. Study results and limitations: Partial responders at 0.1-3.0 mg/kg had among the lowest clonal expansion. More expanded clones were seen, on average, in CD8+ T cells than in CD4+.

Worth noting for this clone: The antigen remains undetermined.

Researchers took blood at baseline, on cycle 4 day 1, and on cycle 7 day 1. Assay used: immunoSEQ multiplex PCR; TCRdb lists only in-frame clones, some missing. The table has about 71,000 clones, around 82% seen once. The CDR3 covers 17 residues. V trimming: 5 bases; J trimming: 2 bases; junction bases outside the gene matches: 10. Germline values: CDR1 LNHDA, CDR2 SQIVND (reference sequence). The sequencing used CD4+ or CD8+ T cells sorted from blood, collected in a trial of the OX40 agonist ivuxolimab. This chain links TRBV19 with TRBJ1-5; 9 bases agree with TRBD1. This receptor was identified in an adult with an advanced solid tumor such as melanoma, head and neck, liver or kidney cancer. The CDR3 coding sequence is TGTGCCAGTAGTGCCGGACAGGGGATAGTGGGCAATCAGCCCCAGCATTTT. Encoded protein: CASSAGQGIVGNQPQHF.